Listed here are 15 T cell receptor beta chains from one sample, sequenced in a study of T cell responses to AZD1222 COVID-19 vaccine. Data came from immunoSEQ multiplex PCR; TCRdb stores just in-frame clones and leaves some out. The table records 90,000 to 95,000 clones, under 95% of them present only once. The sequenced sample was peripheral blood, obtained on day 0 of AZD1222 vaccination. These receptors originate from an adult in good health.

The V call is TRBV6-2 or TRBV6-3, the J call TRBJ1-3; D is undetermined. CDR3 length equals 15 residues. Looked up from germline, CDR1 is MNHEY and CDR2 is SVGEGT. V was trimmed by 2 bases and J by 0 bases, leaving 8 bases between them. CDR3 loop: CASSYPRLSGNTIYF. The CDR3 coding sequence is TGTGCCAGCAGTTACCCCAGACTCTCTGGAAACACCATATATTTT.

The CDR3 reads CASSVGTGLEQFF. In nucleotides, the CDR3 is TGTGCCAGCAGTGTCGGGACAGGGCTCGAGCAGTTCTTC. J is TRBJ2-1 and V is TRBV2, with 9 bases lining up with TRBD1. After removal of 4 bases from V and 10 bases from J, the junction contained 5 bases not matched to a gene. The CDR3 sequence is 13 residues long. Germline V gene sequence: CDR1 SNHLY, CDR2 FYNNEI. Supplemented by reference TRBV2 and TRBJ2-1, the full variable domain reads EPEVTQTPSHQVTQMGQEVILRCVPISNHLYFYWYRQILGQKVEFLVSFYNNEISEKSEIFDDQFSVERPDGSNFTLKIRSTKLEDSAMYFCASSVGTGLEQFFGPGTRLTVL.

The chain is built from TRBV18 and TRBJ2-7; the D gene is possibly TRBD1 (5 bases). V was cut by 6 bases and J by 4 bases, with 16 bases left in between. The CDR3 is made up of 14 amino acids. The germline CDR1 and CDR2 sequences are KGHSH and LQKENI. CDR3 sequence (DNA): TGTGCCAGCTCCCTAGAACAGGAGTTATACGAGCAGTACTTC. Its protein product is CASSLEQELYEQYF.

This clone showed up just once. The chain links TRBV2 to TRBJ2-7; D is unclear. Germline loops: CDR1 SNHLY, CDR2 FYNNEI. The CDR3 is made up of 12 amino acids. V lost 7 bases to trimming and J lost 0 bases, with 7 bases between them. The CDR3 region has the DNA TGTGCCAGCACTTTAAGCTCCTACGAGCAGTACTTC. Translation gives CASTLSSYEQYF. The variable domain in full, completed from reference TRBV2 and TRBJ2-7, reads EPEVTQTPSHQVTQMGQEVILRCVPISNHLYFYWYRQILGQKVEFLVSFYNNEISEKSEIFDDQFSVERPDGSNFTLKIRSTKLEDSAMYFCASTLSSYEQYFGPGTRLTVT.

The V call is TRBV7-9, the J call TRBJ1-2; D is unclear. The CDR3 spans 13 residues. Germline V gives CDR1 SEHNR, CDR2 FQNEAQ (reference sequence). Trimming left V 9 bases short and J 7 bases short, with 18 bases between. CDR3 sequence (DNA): TGTGCCAGTATACAGACGCCCTATAGTGGCTACACCTTC. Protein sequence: CASIQTPYSGYTF. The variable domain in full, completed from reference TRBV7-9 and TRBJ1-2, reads DTGVSQNPRHKITKRGQNVTFRCDPISEHNRLYWYRQTLGQGPEFLTYFQNEAQLEKSRLLSDRFSAERPKGSFSTLEIQRTEQGDSAMYLCASIQTPYSGYTFGSGTRLTVV.

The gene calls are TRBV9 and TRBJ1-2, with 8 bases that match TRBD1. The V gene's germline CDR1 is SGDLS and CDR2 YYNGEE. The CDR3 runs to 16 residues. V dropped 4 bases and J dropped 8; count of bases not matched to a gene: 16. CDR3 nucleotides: TGTGCCAGCAGCCCTACTCCAGGGGGCGCGAATACGGGCTACACCTTC. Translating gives CASSPTPGGANTGYTF.

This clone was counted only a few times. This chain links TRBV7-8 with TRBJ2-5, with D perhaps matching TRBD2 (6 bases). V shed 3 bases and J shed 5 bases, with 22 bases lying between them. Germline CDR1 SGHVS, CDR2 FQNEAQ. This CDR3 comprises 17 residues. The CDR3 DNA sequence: TGTGCCAGCAGCTTCCGTATCGGCAGGGAGGCGTGGGAGACCCAGTACTTC. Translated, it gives CASSFRIGREAWETQYF.

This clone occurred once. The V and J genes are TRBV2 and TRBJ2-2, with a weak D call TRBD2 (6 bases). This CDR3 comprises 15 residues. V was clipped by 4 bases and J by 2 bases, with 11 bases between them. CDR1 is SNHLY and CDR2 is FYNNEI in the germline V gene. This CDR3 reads CASSVGGSNTGELFF. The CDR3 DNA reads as TGTGCCAGCAGTGTGGGGGGTAGCAACACCGGGGAGCTGTTTTTT.

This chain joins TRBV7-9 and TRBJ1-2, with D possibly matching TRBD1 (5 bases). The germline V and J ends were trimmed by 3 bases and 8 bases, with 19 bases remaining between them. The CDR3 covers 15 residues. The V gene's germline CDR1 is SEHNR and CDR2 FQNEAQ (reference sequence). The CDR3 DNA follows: TGTGCCAGCAGCTTCACGGGAGACAGAACTATGGGCTACACCTTC. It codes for CASSFTGDRTMGYTF.

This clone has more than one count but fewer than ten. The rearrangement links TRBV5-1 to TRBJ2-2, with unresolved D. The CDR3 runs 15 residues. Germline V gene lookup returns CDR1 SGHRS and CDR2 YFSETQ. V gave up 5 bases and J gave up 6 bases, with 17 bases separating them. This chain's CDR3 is CASSLGLVRSGELFF. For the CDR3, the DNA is TGCGCCAGCAGTTTAGGGTTGGTACGGTCCGGGGAGCTGTTTTTT.

The CDR3 is CASMGEYGYTF. DNA of the CDR3: TGTGCCAGCATGGGAGAGTATGGCTACACCTTC. The chain joins TRBV6-5 to TRBJ1-2, with D unclear. Germline V gene sequence: CDR1 MNHEY, CDR2 SVGAGI. CDR3 length: 11 residues. The V gene lost 7 bases and the J gene lost 5 bases, with 8 bases spanning the gap.

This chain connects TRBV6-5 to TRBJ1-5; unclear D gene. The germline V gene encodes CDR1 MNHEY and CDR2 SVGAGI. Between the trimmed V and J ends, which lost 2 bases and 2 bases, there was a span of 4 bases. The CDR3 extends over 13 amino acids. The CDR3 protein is CASSYNGNQPQHF. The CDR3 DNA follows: TGTGCCAGCAGTTACAACGGCAATCAGCCCCAGCATTTT.

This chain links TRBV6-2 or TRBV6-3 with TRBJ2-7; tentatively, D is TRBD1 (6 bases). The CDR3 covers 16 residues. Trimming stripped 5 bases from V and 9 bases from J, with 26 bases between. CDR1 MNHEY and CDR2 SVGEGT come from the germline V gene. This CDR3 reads CASSPIPVSISGAQYF. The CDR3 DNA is TGTGCCAGCAGTCCGATACCAGTGAGCATTTCAGGGGCGCAGTACTTC.

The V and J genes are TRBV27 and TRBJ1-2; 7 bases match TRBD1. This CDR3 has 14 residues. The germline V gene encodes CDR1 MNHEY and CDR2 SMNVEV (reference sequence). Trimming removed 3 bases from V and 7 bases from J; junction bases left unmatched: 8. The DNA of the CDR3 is TGTGCCAGCAGTTTTTCGAGGGGGCTAATTGGCTACACCTTC. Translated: CASSFSRGLIGYTF.

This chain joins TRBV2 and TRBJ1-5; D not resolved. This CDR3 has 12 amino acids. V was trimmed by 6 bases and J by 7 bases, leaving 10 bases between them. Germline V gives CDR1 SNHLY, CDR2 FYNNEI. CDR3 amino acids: CASSPLRQPQHF. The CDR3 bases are TGTGCCAGCAGCCCTCTTCGGCAGCCCCAGCATTTT.